This TCR beta chain comes out of a study of CD8+CD57+ T cells in acquired aplastic anemia (dated by TCRdb to 2016 to 2018). Study-level background: A mean of roughly 3.2 ug of DNA, ranging from about 0.2 to 27.4 ug, was extracted from sorted CD4+ and CD8+ cells. CD8+CD57+ expansion was defined as frequency above the mean frequency observed in healthy subjects.

Genomic DNA served as template for TCR beta VDJ combination and CDR3 sequence profiling. An Illumina HiSeq 2000 was used for TCR repertoire sequencing. The study's processing was this. Repertoire assessment relied on Simpson's diversity index, CDR3 size and DJ length profiles, and TRBV/TRBJ rearrangement plots. The most abundant DNA sequence in the deep sequencing data was defined as the immunodominant clone. CDR3 amino acid sequences were checked for sharing between subjects and were compared against published repertoires and the VDJdb database. Clones were called with MiXCR by TCRdb after fastp trimmed the public reads at Q25, and only in-frame beta chains were retained. Rows are combined by CDR3 protein, so each entry shows the most common genes and DNA. It is TCRdb's table, rather than the study itself, that gives the V and J calls and clone size. The sample table lists 95,000 to 150,000 distinct CDR3 sequences, about two fifths of them with a count of one. The top ten constitute about 3% of the sample.

V sheds 4 bases and J sheds 3 bases, leaving 14 bases between their ends. Spanning cysteine to phenylalanine, the CDR3 consists of 14 amino acids. This entry keeps only the CDR3 DNA: 42 bases, framed from base 1. The CDR1 and CDR2 encoded by the germline V gene (reference sequence) are SGHKS and YYEKEE. Results the study describes overall, beyond this receptor: Over 25 CD8+ CDR3 sequences were found in both patients and controls but appeared to be highly expressed in patients and within the immunodominant clones of the patients. No significant difference in CD8+ Simpson's diversity was found between patients and healthy controls (P=0.060).

Flow cytometry had shown CD8+CD57+ cell expansion in the patients selected for sequencing. All patients had severe acquired aplastic anemia diagnosed by International Study of Aplastic Anemia and Agranulocytosis and Camitta criteria. No patient had received any therapy when blood was sampled. In this study, sorted CD4+ and CD8+ T cells from the blood of healthy subjects and of severe aplastic anemia patients had their TCR repertoires deep-sequenced. Patients were enrolled in the USA under clinicaltrials.gov protocols 00001620, 01623167, 00001397, 00071045, 00081523 and 00961064. Ficoll-Paque density gradient centrifugation was used to isolate peripheral blood mononuclear cells. Before DNA extraction, CD4+ and CD8+ T cells were sorted by FACS or by magnetic beads. Details on this clonotype: Its target antigen remains unknown. Per-base qualities were not stored, and no clone one base away is much larger.

The receptor was derived from a human donor with aplastic anemia. The sequence links TRBV5-5 to TRBJ2-7; a tentative D call is TRBD1 (7 bases match). The sample was sorted CD4+, CD8+, or CD8+CD57+ T cells (not recorded which) from PBMCs. The nucleotide sequence reads as follows: TGTGCCAGCAGCCAGGGGGGATCGGGCTACGAGCAGTACTTC. The encoded protein is CASSQGGSGYEQYF. Full variable domain (CDR3 extended with the reference TRBV5-5 and TRBJ2-7 proteins): DAGVTQSPTHLIKTRGQQVTLRCSPISGHKSVSWYQQVLGQGPQFIFQYYEKEERGRGNFPDRFSARQFPNYSSELNVNALLLGDSALYLCASSQGGSGYEQYFGPGTRLTVT.